A single sample gave rise to the 3 T cell receptor beta chains below, sequenced in a study of radiotherapy plus CTLA-4 blockade in lung cancer. Profiled with immunoSEQ multiplex PCR; TCRdb holds only in-frame clones, not every one. The sample yields 100,000 to 150,000 clones, around 75% seen once. Sequenced material: peripheral blood, taken from a patient treated with radiotherapy plus ipilimumab. The receptors stem from a human donor with non-small cell lung cancer who had a partial response to radiotherapy plus ipilimumab.

V usage is TRBV6-5 and J usage is TRBJ1-5, with TRBD1 matching over 8 bases. CDR3 size: 15 residues. The V segment lost 8 bases and the J segment 2 bases; nucleotides outside the gene matches: 8. Per germline, CDR1 MNHEY and CDR2 SVGAGI. The CDR3 coding sequence is TGTGCCAGCGGAAAAACGGGACAGGGCAATCAGCCCCAGCATTTT. It encodes CASGKTGQGNQPQHF.

This clone was observed once. The CDR3 coding sequence is TGTGCCAGCAGCTTGCGAACAAACCATTATTTAGCTTTCTTT. As protein: CASSLRTNHYLAFF. The chain employs TRBV5-6 and TRBJ1-1; D is undetermined. The CDR3 length is 14 residues. V was shortened by 1 base and J by 10 bases, with 17 bases between the two germline ends. Germline V gene sequence: CDR1 SGHDT, CDR2 YYEEEE.

This clone was picked up a small number of times. The J gene is TRBJ2-5, the V gene TRBV10-3, with a weak D call TRBD1 (6 bases). V lost 4 bases and J 1 base, leaving 19 bases between the germline ends. Germline CDR1 and CDR2: ENHRY and SYGVKD. There are 17 residues in the CDR3. CDR3 loop: CAISGSITGNLQETQYF. The CDR3, as DNA: TGTGCCATCAGTGGGAGTATAACAGGGAATCTCCAAGAGACCCAGTACTTC.